Below, 23 T cell receptor beta chains from the same sample are listed, as sequenced in a study of T cells in Graves' hyperthyroidism and ophthalmopathy. Amplification of TCR beta CDR3 regions used RNA as the template. During a first-round RT-PCR of the TCR CDR3, the HTBI primer set was used. TCRdb re-derived calls from the multiplex PCR reads in MiXCR, one entry per CDR3 protein. The sample has 300,000 to 450,000 distinct CDR3 sequences; about a sixth are singletons. Sequences were obtained from blood. The receptors derive from a woman aged 40 to 50 with Graves' ophthalmopathy.

This clonotype was detected ten times or more. The V call is TRBV20-1, the J call TRBJ2-7; D is perhaps TRBD1 (6 bases). This CDR3 region has 13 residues. V was cut by 3 bases and J by 8 bases, with 17 bases left in between. Germline CDR1 reads DFQATT; CDR2 reads SNEGSKA (reference sequence). The CDR3 sequence is CSARDHRVQKQYF. As DNA, the CDR3 is TGCAGTGCTAGGGATCACAGGGTTCAGAAGCAGTACTTC.

This clonotype occurred many times. The rearrangement uses TRBV2 and TRBJ1-6, with TRBD1 matching 7 bases. The CDR3 extends over 13 amino acids. Trimming cost V 4 bases and J 8 bases; bases outside gene matches: 2. Germline assignment: CDR1 SNHLY and CDR2 FYNNEI. In DNA form, the CDR3 reads TGTGCCAGCAGTGGCAGGGGGGATTCACCCCTCCACTTT. It yields the protein CASSGRGDSPLHF.

This clonotype was detected ten times or more. J is TRBJ1-1 and V is TRBV20-1, with D possibly TRBD1 on 6 matching bases. The V end was cut by 6 bases, the J end by 1 base, with 15 bases between. CDR1 is DFQATT and CDR2 is SNEGSKA in the germline V gene (reference sequence). CDR3 length: 14 amino acids. This CDR3 is CSATQGISNTEAFF. CDR3 in DNA: TGCAGTGCCACACAGGGCATATCGAACACTGAAGCTTTCTTT.

This clonotype came up many times. This chain joins TRBV28 and TRBJ1-2; D is undetermined. From germline, CDR1 is MDHEN and CDR2 SYDVKM. Between the trimmed V and J ends, which lost 5 bases and 4 bases, there was a span of 14 bases. The CDR3 has 14 residues. CDR3 nucleotide sequence: TGTGCCAGCAGTCTTATAAGAACGAGCTATGGCTACACCTTC. Translated, it gives CASSLIRTSYGYTF.

This clonotype showed up many times. The chain is built from TRBV28 and TRBJ2-5; unclear D gene. The CDR3 length is 12 residues. Germline loops: CDR1 MDHEN, CDR2 SYDVKM. The V and J ends lost 4 bases and 5 bases respectively, with 8 bases between them. The CDR3 nucleotides read TGTGCCAGCAGTTCCTCCTGGGAGACCCAGTACTTC. Amino acids: CASSSSWETQYF.

The rearrangement joins TRBV6-1 to TRBJ1-1; 8 bases fit TRBD1. Germline lookup yields CDR1 MNHNS and CDR2 SASEGT. J was trimmed by 4 bases and V by 8 bases; bases with no gene match: 9. The CDR3 totals 14 residues. CDR3 loop: CASREQGVITEAFF. Written as DNA, the CDR3 is TGTGCCAGCCGAGAACAGGGGGTTATCACTGAAGCTTTCTTT.

The table lists this clonotype with many counts. The genes are TRBV29-1 and TRBJ1-1, with D perhaps matching TRBD1 (5 bases). Germline V gene data show CDR1 as SQVTM and CDR2 as ANQGSEA. V lost 7 bases and J lost 5, with 20 bases in between. The CDR3 length is 14 residues. In DNA, the CDR3 is TGCAGCGGGGGGACTTCCCCGAGGGTGACTGAAGCTTTCTTT. As protein: CSGGTSPRVTEAFF. Full variable domain (remainder filled in from reference TRBV29-1 and TRBJ1-1): SAVISQKPSRDICQRGTSLTIQCQVDSQVTMMFWYRQQPGQSLTLIATANQGSEATYESGFVIDKFPISRPNLTFSTLTVSNMSPEDSSIYLCSGGTSPRVTEAFFGQGTRLTVV.

This clonotype was seen more than once but under ten times. This chain joins TRBV3-1 and TRBJ1-6, with 7 nucleotides matching TRBD1. The CDR3 consists of 12 residues. V shed 5 bases, J shed 9 bases, and the junction held 1 base outside the gene matches. Looked up from germline, CDR1 is LGHDT and CDR2 is YNNKEL (reference sequence). The CDR3 DNA sequence: TGTGCCAGCAGCGACAGGGTTTCACCCCTCCACTTT. As protein: CASSDRVSPLHF.

This clonotype occurred many times. V is TRBV6-2 or TRBV6-3 and J is TRBJ2-5, with 8 bases lining up with TRBD2. CDR3 length equals 18 residues. Germline-derived CDR1 and CDR2 are MNHEY and SVGEGT. The trim removed 7 bases at V and 1 base at J, leaving 17 bases unmatched. The CDR3 bases are TGTGCCAGCACCGCACCCGTCACACTAGCGGAACTCCAAGAGACCCAGTACTTC. The encoded protein is CASTAPVTLAELQETQYF.

In its sample, this clonotype was seen many times. V usage is TRBV10-2 and J usage is TRBJ2-2; possibly TRBD1 for D (5 bases). Trimming pared 7 bases from V and 4 bases from J, leaving 10 bases between. The CDR3 runs 13 residues. Germline CDR1 reads WSHSY; CDR2 reads SAAADI. The CDR3 region is CASNDSPTGELFF. The CDR3 DNA is TGCGCCAGCAACGACAGTCCCACCGGGGAGCTGTTTTTT.

The sample holds many counts of this clonotype. V and J are TRBV6-5 and TRBJ2-2, with a weak D call TRBD1 (6 bases). CDR3 length: 15 amino acids. V gave up 2 bases and J gave up 6 bases, with 13 bases separating them. CDR1 and CDR2 (germline): MNHEY, SVGAGI. CDR3 nucleotide sequence: TGTGCCAGCAGTTACAACGGAGGACAGCCCGGGGAGCTGTTTTTT. This translates into CASSYNGGQPGELFF.

This clonotype was seen ten or more times. The chain recombines TRBV4-2 with TRBJ2-4, with D perhaps matching TRBD1 (6 bases). From germline, CDR1 is LGHNA and CDR2 YNFKEQ. Trimming removed 4 bases from V and 0 bases from J, with 25 bases in between. This CDR3 region has 20 residues. Written as DNA, the CDR3 is TGTGCCAGCAGCCCTCACCGGGACATACTCAGTCTAGAAGCCAAAAACATTCAGTACTTC. This encodes CASSPHRDILSLEAKNIQYF.

This clonotype was detected many times. The chain combines TRBV29-1 with TRBJ2-7; the D gene is possibly TRBD1 (5 bases). V was trimmed by 4 bases and J by 3 bases, leaving 10 bases between them. CDR3 length: 12 residues. Germline values: CDR1 SQVTM, CDR2 ANQGSEA. CDR3 residues: CSVVNRFYEQYF. The CDR3 bases are TGCAGCGTTGTAAACAGGTTCTACGAGCAGTACTTC.

Comments on this clonotype: Relative to the germline gene, one junction end is altered; a read error may explain this. CDR3 residues: CVSRANSSTGELFF. The CDR3 region has the DNA TGTGTCAGCAGGGCAAATTCGAGCACCGGGGAGCTGTTTTTT. V is TRBV6-1 and J is TRBJ2-2; possibly TRBD1 for D (5 bases). Looked up from germline, CDR1 is MNHNS and CDR2 is SASEGT. There are 14 residues in the CDR3.

This clonotype was observed many times. One end of the junction varies from germline; a read error may be responsible. This chain links TRBV7-7 with TRBJ2-5; 8 nucleotides match TRBD2. CDR3 length equals 13 residues. Per germline, CDR1 SSHAT and CDR2 FNYEAQ (reference sequence). CDR3 sequence (DNA): TGTGCTAGCAGCCCGGGGGGGGGAGAGACCCAGTACTTC. Amino acids: CASSPGGGETQYF.

Worth noting for this clonotype: Just one base apart from a much larger clone, this may be a read error. This sequence joins TRBV15 and TRBJ2-5; D gene unclear. This CDR3 region has 13 residues. Germline values: CDR1 LNHNV, CDR2 YYDKDF (reference sequence). In DNA, the CDR3 is TGTGCCGCCAGCAGAGTTTTCAAAGAGACCCAGTACTTC. It codes for CAASRVFKETQYF.

This clonotype was counted only a few times. V gene TRBV6-1 combines with J gene TRBJ1-2, with TRBD1 matching over 7 bases. Germline V lookup: CDR1 MNHNS, CDR2 SASEGT. The CDR3 runs 14 residues. J gave up 2 bases and V 6 bases, and 6 bases lay outside the gene matches. The CDR3 bases are TGTGCCAGCAGGAACCGGGACAGCAACTATGGCTACACCTTC. Translation: CASRNRDSNYGYTF.

This clonotype was seen many times. This chain links TRBV20-1 with TRBJ1-1; D is perhaps TRBD1 (6 bases). Germline V gene sequence: CDR1 DFQATT, CDR2 SNEGSKA (reference sequence). V lost 0 bases to trimming and J lost 5 bases, with 13 bases between them. This CDR3 has 14 residues. CDR3 bases: TGCAGTGCTAGAGATCGGGGGGCAGAAACTGAAGCTTTCTTT. Translation gives CSARDRGAETEAFF.

In its sample, this clonotype was seen many times. The V gene is TRBV11-1, the J gene TRBJ2-2; D not resolved. The length of the CDR3 is 15 residues. Germline V gene sequence: CDR1 SGHAT, CDR2 FQDESV (reference sequence). Between the trimmed V and J ends, which lost 2 bases and 4 bases, there was a span of 11 bases. CDR3 in amino acids: CASSLRAFGTGELFF. In nucleotides, the CDR3 is TGTGCCAGCAGCTTACGGGCTTTCGGCACCGGGGAGCTGTTTTTT.

In this sample, this clonotype turned up many times. V and J are TRBV5-1 and TRBJ2-7; 9 bases are a match to TRBD2. The CDR3 length is 17 residues. CDR1 and CDR2 (germline): SGHRS, YFSETQ. The junction had 13 bases not matched to a gene; V was cut back by 2 bases and J by 4 bases. CDR3 sequence: CASSLLRQHGLAYEQYF. CDR3 coding DNA: TGCGCCAGCAGCTTACTTCGACAGCACGGACTAGCGTACGAGCAGTACTTC.

The chain links TRBV9 to TRBJ2-5; maybe TRBD1 (5 bases). Trimming stripped 3 bases from V and 5 bases from J, with 20 bases between. The CDR3 has 16 residues. Looked up from germline, CDR1 is SGDLS and CDR2 is YYNGEE. CDR3 sequence: CASSAVDGSNRETQYF. The CDR3 DNA follows: TGTGCCAGCAGCGCTGTGGATGGCAGTAACAGGGAGACCCAGTACTTC.

This clonotype was observed at least ten times. The chain carries TRBV12-3 or TRBV12-4 and TRBJ2-7; D is unclear. V shed 2 bases and J shed 6 bases, with 2 bases lying between them. The CDR3 is 10 residues long. CDR3 coding DNA: TGTGCCAGCAGTTTAACCGAGCAGTACTTC. Translation: CASSLTEQYF.

This clonotype was detected ten times or more. The rearrangement links TRBV28 to TRBJ1-2; perhaps TRBD1 as D (6 bases). Per the germline V gene, CDR1 is MDHEN and CDR2 is SYDVKM. The V end lost 6 bases, the J end lost 7 bases, and 18 bases lay between the germline ends. The CDR3 spans 14 residues. In DNA form, the CDR3 reads TGTGCCAGCAGAGGGGGGGTGGGGGCGCGTGGCTACACCTTC. Its protein product is CASRGGVGARGYTF.